This T cell receptor (beta chain) was identified during a study of T-cell memory formation after mild COVID-19. Study results and limitations: Pre-infection memory held some responding clones, suggesting pre-existing cross-reactive T cells responded. Clonal second-wave expansions that peaked on day 37 had unconfirmed SARS-CoV-2 specificity. Clones contracting across day 15 to 85 had a balanced CD4/CD8 profile; later expanding clones leaned CD4+.

TCRdb itself ran the 5' RACE reads through MiXCR, one entry per CDR3 protein. The sample records 150,000 to 200,000 distinct CDR3 sequences, 18% being singletons. On this clonotype: Its cognate antigen is unknown.

V was cut by 2 bases and J by 0 bases, with 17 bases left in between. This CDR3 region has 18 residues. CDR1 and CDR2 (germline): LNHNV, YYDKDF (reference sequence). Sequenced sample: PBMCs or a T cell subset sorted from them (not recorded which). The source of this sequence is a man aged 18 to 35 who had mild COVID-19 (a few samples of this study predate the infection). Cell type and time point are not known. The J gene is TRBJ2-1, the V gene TRBV15; D perhaps matches TRBD2 (5 bases). The CDR3: CATSRTPGAGVSYNEQFF. CDR3 nucleotides: TGTGCCACCAGCAGAACCCCCGGTGCGGGTGTCTCCTACAATGAGCAGTTCTTC.